This T cell receptor beta chain comes out of a study of T-cell reconstitution after alpha-beta-depleted transplantation in children. As to this clonotype: At one end the junction does not follow the germline gene, possibly because of a read error.

Unique molecular identifiers were used to barcode this TCRbeta library. TCRdb independently ran MiXCR on the PCR reads; one entry per CDR3 protein. The data show more than 250,000 distinct CDR3 sequences, roughly 9.5% seen once. The starting material was PBMCs from the stem cell graft donor, obtained from the stem cell graft. This clonotype was sampled from a human donor who donated a stem cell graft to a child with SCID.

The CDR3, as DNA: TGTGCCAGCAGTTCTGAGCGAGGGCTATACATTGAGCAGTTCTTC. It codes for CASSSERGLYIEQFF. The chain combines TRBV6-5 with TRBJ2-1, with a possible D match to TRBD2 (5 bases). Per the germline V gene, CDR1 is MNHEY and CDR2 is SVGAGI. The CDR3 runs 15 residues.